This T cell receptor beta chain was retrieved from a study of blood T cell repertoires in COVID-19. The J segment lost 4 bases and the V segment lost 5 bases, leaving 6 bases of the junction unmatched. Germline CDR1 reads SGHTA; CDR2 reads FQGNSA. This CDR3 has 15 amino acids. Measured with immunoSEQ multiplex PCR; TCRdb has only the in-frame clones, and not every one. Of approximately 200,000 clones listed, 80% to 90% are singletons. The clonotype was recovered from a woman between 50 and 59 years old with acute or convalescent COVID-19. V usage is TRBV7-2 and J usage is TRBJ2-3; 10 nucleotides line up with TRBD1. The sample was peripheral blood. In nucleotides, the CDR3 is TGTGCCAGCAGCCCCCCGGGGACAGGGGCAGATACGCAGTATTTT. It yields the protein CASSPPGTGADTQYF.